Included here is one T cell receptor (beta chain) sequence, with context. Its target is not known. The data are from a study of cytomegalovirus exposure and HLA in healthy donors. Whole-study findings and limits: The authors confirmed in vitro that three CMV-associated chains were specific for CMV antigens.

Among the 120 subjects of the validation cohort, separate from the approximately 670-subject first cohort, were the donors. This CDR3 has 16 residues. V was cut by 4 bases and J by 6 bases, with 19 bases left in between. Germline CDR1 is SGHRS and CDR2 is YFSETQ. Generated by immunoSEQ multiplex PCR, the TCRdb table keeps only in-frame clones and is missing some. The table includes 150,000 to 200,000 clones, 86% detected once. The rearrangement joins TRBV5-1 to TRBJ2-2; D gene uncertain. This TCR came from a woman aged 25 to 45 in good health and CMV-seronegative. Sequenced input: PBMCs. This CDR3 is CASSPRRSSPSGELFF. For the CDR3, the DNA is TGCGCCAGCAGCCCGCGTCGGAGCTCCCCATCCGGGGAGCTGTTTTTT.